This is a list of T cell receptor beta chains from one sample in a study of T cells after yellow fever vaccination. MiXCR was run by TCRdb on the 5' RACE reads, yielding one entry per CDR3 protein. The sample has under 400,000 distinct CDR3 sequences; approximately 13% are singletons. Sequenced here: CD4+ T cells sorted from PBMCs, sampled 15 days after the yellow fever booster vaccination. The origin of the receptors is a man aged 18 to 35 who received the YFV17D yellow fever vaccine. Each CDR3 is given with its conserved first and last residue. The order of the fields is CDR3 length, V gene, clone size, J gene, CDR3 protein. Some rows mark clone size as missing; the rest say once, few, many or name a class of expanded clone.

cdr3_length: 15; v_call: TRBV11-2; clone_size: NA; j_call: TRBJ2-5; cdr3_aa: CASSPAAGGGETQYF
cdr3_length: 13; v_call: TRBV6-2/TRBV6-3; clone_size: few; j_call: TRBJ2-1; cdr3_aa: CASGWAGYNEQFF
cdr3_length: 14; v_call: TRBV12-3/TRBV12-4; clone_size: few; j_call: TRBJ1-6; cdr3_aa: CASSLFGGNSPLHF
cdr3_length: 16; v_call: TRBV4-2; clone_size: few; j_call: TRBJ1-2; cdr3_aa: CASSQEGGISNYGYTF
cdr3_length: 14; v_call: TRBV20-1; clone_size: few; j_call: TRBJ2-7; cdr3_aa: CSARDRGNTYEQYF
cdr3_length: 14; v_call: TRBV12-3/TRBV12-4; clone_size: few; j_call: TRBJ1-1; cdr3_aa: CASTWGQGSTEAFF
cdr3_length: 14; v_call: TRBV4-2; clone_size: few; j_call: TRBJ2-3; cdr3_aa: CASSQESMGDTQYF
cdr3_length: 14; v_call: TRBV12-3/TRBV12-4; clone_size: NA; j_call: TRBJ1-5; cdr3_aa: CASSLQGPNQPQHF
cdr3_length: 18; v_call: TRBV12-3/TRBV12-4; clone_size: NA; j_call: TRBJ2-4; cdr3_aa: CASSQVTASSVAKNIQYF
cdr3_length: 18; v_call: TRBV6-5; clone_size: NA; j_call: TRBJ2-2; cdr3_aa: CASSRRPPTGRDTGELFF
cdr3_length: 14; v_call: TRBV6-6; clone_size: few; j_call: TRBJ1-1; cdr3_aa: CASSSATLNYEAFF
cdr3_length: 17; v_call: TRBV3-2; clone_size: NA; j_call: TRBJ2-3; cdr3_aa: CASSRGHSESRADTQYF
cdr3_length: 15; v_call: TRBV5-1; clone_size: few; j_call: TRBJ2-1; cdr3_aa: CASREGAGSYNEQFF
cdr3_length: 12; v_call: TRBV20-1; clone_size: few; j_call: TRBJ2-5; cdr3_aa: CSAKRGGETQYF
cdr3_length: 15; v_call: TRBV2; clone_size: NA; j_call: TRBJ1-2; cdr3_aa: CASSSQGGTNYGYTF
cdr3_length: 13; v_call: TRBV3-1; clone_size: many; j_call: TRBJ2-1; cdr3_aa: CASSPRTGNEQFF